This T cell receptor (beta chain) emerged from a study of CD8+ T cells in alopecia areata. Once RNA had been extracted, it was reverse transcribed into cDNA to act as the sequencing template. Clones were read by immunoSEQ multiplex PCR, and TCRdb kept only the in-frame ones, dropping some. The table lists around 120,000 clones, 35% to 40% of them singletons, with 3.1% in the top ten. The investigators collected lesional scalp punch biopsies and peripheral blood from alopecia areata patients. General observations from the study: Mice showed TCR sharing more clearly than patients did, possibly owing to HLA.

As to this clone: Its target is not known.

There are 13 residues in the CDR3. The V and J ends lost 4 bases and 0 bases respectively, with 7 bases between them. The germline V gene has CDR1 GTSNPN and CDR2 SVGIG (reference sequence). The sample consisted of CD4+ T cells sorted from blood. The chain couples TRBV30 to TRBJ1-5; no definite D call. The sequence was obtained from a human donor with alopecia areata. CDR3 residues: CAWNSVSNQPQHF. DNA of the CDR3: TGTGCCTGGAATTCCGTTAGCAATCAGCCCCAGCATTTT.